Reported below is one T cell receptor beta chain. Its target is unknown. The data originate from a study of vaccination and CD4 T cells after COVID-19. Study-wide background: As control conditions, cultures were given either a CEFX pool serving as positive control, an HIV-1 Nef pool, or no peptide at all. Study-wide points: Median reactive clonotypes, those recognizing SARS-CoV-2, rose from approximately 23 to 38, not significantly.

The study sequenced cultured CD4+ T cell DNA using the Oncomine TCR Beta short-read assay. CD4+ T cells were cultured, and genomic DNA was extracted from them. One entry per CDR3 protein, called by TCRdb with MiXCR from the PCR reads. The repertoire holds approximately 11,000 distinct CDR3 sequences, with around 37% as singletons. As for treatment: approximately nine-day PBMC culture with coronavirus spike peptide pools or control peptides (ViraFEST assay). CD4+ T lymphocytes from the unexposed donor were collected before the COVID-19 pandemic (2011-2018). With peptide pools, ViraFEST first expanded antigen-specific T cells and afterwards sequenced their TCRs. Trimming took 1 base from V and 1 from J; bases not matched to a gene: 2. CDR3 length: 15 residues. From germline, CDR1 is SGHAT and CDR2 FQNNGV.

The clonotype comes from a human donor in good health. The V call is TRBV11-2, the J call TRBJ2-7; 9 nucleotides align to TRBD1. Sequenced material: CD4+ T cells from blood, cultured in vitro. DNA for the CDR3: TGTGCCAGCAGCTTAGCAGGGACAGGGTCCTACGAGCAGTACTTC. Protein sequence: CASSLAGTGSYEQYF. The whole variable domain, remainder taken from reference TRBV11-2 and TRBJ2-7, is EAGVAQSPRYKIIEKRQSVAFWCNPISGHATLYWYQQILGQGPKLLIQFQNNGVVDDSQLPKDRFSAERLKGVDSTLKIQPAKLEDSAVYLCASSLAGTGSYEQYFGPGTRLTVT.